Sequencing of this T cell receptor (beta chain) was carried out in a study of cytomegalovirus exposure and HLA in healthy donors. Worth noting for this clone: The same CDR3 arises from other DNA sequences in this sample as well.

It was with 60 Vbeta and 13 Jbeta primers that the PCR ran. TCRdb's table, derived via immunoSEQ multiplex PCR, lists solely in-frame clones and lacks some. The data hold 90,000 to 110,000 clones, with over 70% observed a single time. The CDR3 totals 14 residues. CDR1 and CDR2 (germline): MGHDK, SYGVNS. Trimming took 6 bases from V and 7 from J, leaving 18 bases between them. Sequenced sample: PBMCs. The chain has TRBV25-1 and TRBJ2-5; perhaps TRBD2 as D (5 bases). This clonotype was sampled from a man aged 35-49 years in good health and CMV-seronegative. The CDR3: CASRDQALGRTQYF. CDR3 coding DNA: TGTGCCAGCAGGGACCAAGCCTTGGGGAGGACCCAGTACTTC.